This T cell receptor beta chain stems from a study of blood T cell repertoires in COVID-19. Study information: COVID-19 samples from acute and convalescent phases originated in the United States, Italy and Spain. PBMCs, B-cell-depleted T cells, or T cells were the source of the cDNA or gDNA that made up the material.

The CDR3 loop spans 15 amino acids. From germline, CDR1 is LGHDT and CDR2 YNNKEL (reference sequence). V lost 1 base and J 6 bases, leaving 15 bases between the germline ends. In the original analysis: From reference gene primer amplification, estimates of nucleated cell counts were derived. Profiled with immunoSEQ multiplex PCR; TCRdb holds only in-frame clones, not every one. V and J calls and clone size follow that table, whereas D and trimming were derived from the DNA. This repertoire shows some 130,000 clones, around 88% found once; its top ten account for around 10%. Specimen: peripheral blood. The chain carries TRBV3-1 (or the pseudogene TRBV3-2) and TRBJ1-1; a weak D match, TRBD1 (6 bases). This sequence was found in a man aged 45-60 years with acute or convalescent COVID-19. The chain's CDR3 is CASSQVGGLLAEAFF. CDR3 coding DNA: TGTGCCAGCAGCCAAGTGGGGGGGCTCTTAGCTGAAGCTTTCTTT.